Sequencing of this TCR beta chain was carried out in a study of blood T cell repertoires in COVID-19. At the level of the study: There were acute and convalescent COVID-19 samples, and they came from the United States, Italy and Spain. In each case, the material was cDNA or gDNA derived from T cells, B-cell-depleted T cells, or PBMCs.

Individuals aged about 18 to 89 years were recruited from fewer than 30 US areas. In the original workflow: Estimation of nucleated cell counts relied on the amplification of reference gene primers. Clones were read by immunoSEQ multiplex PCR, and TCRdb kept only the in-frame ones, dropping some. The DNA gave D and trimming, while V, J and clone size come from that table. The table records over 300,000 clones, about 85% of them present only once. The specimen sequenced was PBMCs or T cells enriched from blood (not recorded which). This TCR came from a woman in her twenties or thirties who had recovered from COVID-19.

The CDR3 spells CASSEGPGANYGYTF. The CDR3 bases are TGTGCCAGCAGCGAAGGGCCAGGGGCTAACTATGGCTACACCTTC. The chain employs TRBV11-2 and TRBJ1-2; perhaps TRBD1 as D (6 bases). The V gene lost 5 bases and the J gene lost 0 bases, with 13 bases spanning the gap. Germline-derived CDR1 and CDR2 are SGHAT and FQNNGV. The CDR3 runs to 15 residues. Full variable domain (remainder filled in from reference TRBV11-2 and TRBJ1-2): EAGVAQSPRYKIIEKRQSVAFWCNPISGHATLYWYQQILGQGPKLLIQFQNNGVVDDSQLPKDRFSAERLKGVDSTLKIQPAKLEDSAVYLCASSEGPGANYGYTFGSGTRLTVV.